The 10 T cell receptor beta chains listed next were all sequenced from one sample in a study of OX40 agonist ivuxolimab in advanced cancers. Assay used: immunoSEQ multiplex PCR; TCRdb lists only in-frame clones, some missing. The sample comprises 55,000 to 65,000 clones, about 91% of which are singletons, and around 0.4% rests with the top ten. The specimen comprised CD4+ or CD8+ T cells sorted from blood, sampled in a trial of the OX40 agonist ivuxolimab. The receptors were sampled from an adult with an advanced solid tumor such as melanoma, head and neck, liver or kidney cancer.

This rearrangement joins TRBV15 to TRBJ2-7; no clear D. The CDR3 spans 14 residues. Germline V gives CDR1 LNHNV, CDR2 YYDKDF (reference sequence). Trimming pared 0 bases from V and 5 bases from J, leaving 11 bases between. The CDR3 DNA is TGTGCCACCAGCAGAGATTCAGTTAGGCACGAGCAGTACTTC. Translating gives CATSRDSVRHEQYF.

The chain couples TRBV5-1 to TRBJ2-1; 15 bases line up with TRBD2. Germline values: CDR1 SGHRS, CDR2 YFSETQ. The V and J ends lost 4 bases and 3 bases, in that order; junction bases with no gene match: 5. The CDR3 totals 17 residues. The CDR3 DNA reads TGCGCCAGCAGCCCCGGGACTAGCGGGAGGATCTACAATGAGCAGTTCTTC. This gives the protein CASSPGTSGRIYNEQFF.

The chain uses TRBV7-2 and TRBJ2-5, with TRBD1 as a possible D gene (8 bases). The CDR3 extends over 13 amino acids. V lost 7 bases to trimming and J lost 4 bases, with 13 bases between them. Germline V gives CDR1 SGHTA, CDR2 FQGNSA. CDR3 protein: CASNRGGRETQYF. Here the CDR3 DNA reads TGTGCCAGCAACAGGGGGGGCCGAGAGACCCAGTACTTC.

CDR3 bases: TGTGCCAGTAGGCAGGCGGGAGGGAACACCGGGGAGCTGTTTTTT. It is translated as CASRQAGGNTGELFF. The chain recombines TRBV19 with TRBJ2-2; TRBD2 matches at 8 bases. CDR3 size: 15 residues. J gave up 1 base and V 6 bases, and 4 bases lay outside the gene matches. The germline CDR1 and CDR2 sequences are LNHDA and SQIVND (reference sequence). Using reference TRBV19 and TRBJ2-2 for the parts outside the CDR3, the full variable domain is DGGITQSPKYLFRKEGQNVTLSCEQNLNHDAMYWYRQDPGQGLRLIYYSQIVNDFQKGDIAEGYSVSREKKESFPLTVTSAQKNPTAFYLCASRQAGGNTGELFFGEGSRLTVL.

This rearrangement joins TRBV2 to TRBJ2-1, with TRBD2 matching over 10 bases. The CDR3 sequence is 15 residues long. Germline V lookup: CDR1 SNHLY, CDR2 FYNNEI. Germline trimming cut 7 bases from V and 9 bases from J; bases unmatched to any gene: 12. The CDR3 spells CASNKLAGVAAEQFF. DNA for the CDR3: TGTGCCAGCAATAAGCTAGCGGGAGTTGCTGCTGAGCAGTTCTTC.

This clone showed up just a few times. CDR3 loop: CASSPQTTNEKLFF. For the CDR3, the DNA is TGTGCCAGCAGCCCCCAGACAACTAATGAAAAACTGTTTTTT. This sequence joins TRBV9 and TRBJ1-4; no clear D. Germline V CDR1 and CDR2: SGDLS, YYNGEE. The CDR3 length is 14 residues. The V gene lost 4 bases and the J gene lost 0 bases, with 7 bases spanning the gap.

The chain is built from TRBV7-2 and TRBJ2-1, with D perhaps matching TRBD2 (5 bases). The CDR3 covers 13 residues. Per germline, CDR1 SGHTA and CDR2 FQGNSA. Trimming took off 5 bases at V and 12 bases at J, with 17 bases between the two ends. The CDR3 DNA reads TGTGCCAGCAGCCGGGATTCCGATTCCGGGCAGTTCTTC. Translation: CASSRDSDSGQFF.

This clone appeared once. This chain joins TRBV2 and TRBJ1-6; 7 bases map to TRBD1. The CDR3 contains 15 residues. Germline lookup yields CDR1 SNHLY and CDR2 FYNNEI. V shed 6 bases, J shed 5 bases, and the junction held 7 bases outside the gene matches. The CDR3 loop is CASRETGSDNSPLHF. CDR3 nucleotide sequence: TGTGCCAGCAGGGAGACAGGGAGTGATAATTCACCCCTCCACTTT.

V is TRBV7-2 and J is TRBJ2-1; D assignment may be TRBD1 or TRBD2 (5 bases each). The CDR3 is 14 residues long. Germline V gene data show CDR1 as SGHTA and CDR2 as FQGNSA. V dropped 1 base and J dropped 10 bases, with 14 bases sitting between them. Here the CDR3 DNA reads TGTGCCAGCAGCTTAGGGGGCGGAGGATACGAGCAGTTCTTC. Its translation is CASSLGGGGYEQFF.

The V call is TRBV6-6, the J call TRBJ2-7, with D possibly called TRBD1 or TRBD2 (5 bases each). Germline values: CDR1 MNHNY, CDR2 SVGAGI (reference sequence). The CDR3 covers 13 residues. V shed 8 bases and J shed 3 bases, with 14 bases lying between them. The CDR3 nucleotides read TGTGCCAGCGGCGAGGGGATTAACTACGAGCAGTACTTC. It yields the protein CASGEGINYEQYF.